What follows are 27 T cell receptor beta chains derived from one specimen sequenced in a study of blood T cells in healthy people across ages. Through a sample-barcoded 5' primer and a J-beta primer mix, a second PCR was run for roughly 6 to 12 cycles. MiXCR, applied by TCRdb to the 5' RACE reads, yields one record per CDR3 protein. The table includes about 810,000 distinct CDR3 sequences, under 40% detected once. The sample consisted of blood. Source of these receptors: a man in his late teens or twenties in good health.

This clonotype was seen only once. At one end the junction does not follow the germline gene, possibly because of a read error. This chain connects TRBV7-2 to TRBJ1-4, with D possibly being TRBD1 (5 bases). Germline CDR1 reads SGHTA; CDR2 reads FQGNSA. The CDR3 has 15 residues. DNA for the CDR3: TGTGCCAGCAGCACCGGGGGAGCAAATAATGGAAAACTGTTTTTT. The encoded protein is CASSTGGANNGKLFF.

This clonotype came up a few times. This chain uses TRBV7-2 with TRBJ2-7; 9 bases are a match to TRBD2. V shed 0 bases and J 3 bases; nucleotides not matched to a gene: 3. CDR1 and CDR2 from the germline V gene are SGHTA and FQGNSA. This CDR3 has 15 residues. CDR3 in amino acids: CASSLALAGVYEQYF. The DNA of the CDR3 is TGTGCCAGCAGCTTAGCATTAGCGGGGGTCTACGAGCAGTACTTC.

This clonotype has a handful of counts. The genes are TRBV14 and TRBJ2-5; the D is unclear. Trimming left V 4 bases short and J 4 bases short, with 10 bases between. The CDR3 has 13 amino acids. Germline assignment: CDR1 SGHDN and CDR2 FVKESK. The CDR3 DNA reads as TGTGCCAGCAGCCTCTTAAGTCGAGAGACCCAGTACTTC. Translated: CASSLLSRETQYF.

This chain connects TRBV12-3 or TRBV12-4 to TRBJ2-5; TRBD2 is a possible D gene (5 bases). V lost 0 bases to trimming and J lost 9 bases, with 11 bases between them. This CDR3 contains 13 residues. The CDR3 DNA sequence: TGTGCCAGCAGTTTAGCGGGCATGGAGGCCCAGTACTTC. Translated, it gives CASSLAGMEAQYF.

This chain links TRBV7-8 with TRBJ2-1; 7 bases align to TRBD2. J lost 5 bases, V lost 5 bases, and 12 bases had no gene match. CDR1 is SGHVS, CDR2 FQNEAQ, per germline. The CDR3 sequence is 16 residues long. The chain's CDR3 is CASSPKVSSGNNEQFF. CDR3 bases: TGTGCCAGCAGCCCTAAGGTCTCTAGCGGCAACAATGAGCAGTTCTTC.

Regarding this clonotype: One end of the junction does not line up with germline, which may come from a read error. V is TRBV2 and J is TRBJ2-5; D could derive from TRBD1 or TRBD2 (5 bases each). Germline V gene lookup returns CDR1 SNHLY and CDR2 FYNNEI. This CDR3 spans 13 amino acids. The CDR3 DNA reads TGTGCAAGCAGTCCAGGGTTTTCGGAGGCCCAGTACTTC. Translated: CASSPGFSEAQYF.

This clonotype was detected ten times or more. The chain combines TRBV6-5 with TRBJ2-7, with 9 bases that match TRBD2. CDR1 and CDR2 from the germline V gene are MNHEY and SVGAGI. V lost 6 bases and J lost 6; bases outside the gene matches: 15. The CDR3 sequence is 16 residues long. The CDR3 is CASRPTPSGDTSEQYF. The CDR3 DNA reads TGTGCCAGCAGACCAACCCCTAGCGGGGATACCTCCGAGCAGTACTTC.

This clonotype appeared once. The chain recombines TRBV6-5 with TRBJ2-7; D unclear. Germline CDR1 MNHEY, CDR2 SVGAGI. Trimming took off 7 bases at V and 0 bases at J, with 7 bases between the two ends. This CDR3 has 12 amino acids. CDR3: CASTGYSYEQYF. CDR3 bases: TGTGCCAGCACCGGATACTCCTACGAGCAGTACTTC.

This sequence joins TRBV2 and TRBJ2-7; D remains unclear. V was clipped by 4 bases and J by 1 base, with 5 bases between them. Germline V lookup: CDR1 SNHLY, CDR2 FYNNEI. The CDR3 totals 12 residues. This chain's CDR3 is CASSGPSYEQYF. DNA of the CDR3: TGTGCCAGCAGTGGACCATCCTACGAGCAGTACTTC.

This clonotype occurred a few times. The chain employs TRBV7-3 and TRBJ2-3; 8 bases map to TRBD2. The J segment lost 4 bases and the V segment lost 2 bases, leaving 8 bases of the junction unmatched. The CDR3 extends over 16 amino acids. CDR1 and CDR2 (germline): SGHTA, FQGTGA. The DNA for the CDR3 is TGTGCCAGCAGCTTAGCCGGGGGGGCAATGGCAGATACGCAGTATTTT. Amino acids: CASSLAGGAMADTQYF. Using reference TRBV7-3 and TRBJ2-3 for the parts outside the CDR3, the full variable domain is GAGVSQTPSNKVTEKGKYVELRCDPISGHTALYWYRQSLGQGPEFLIYFQGTGAADDSGLPNDRFFAVRPEGSVSTLKIQRTERGDSAVYLCASSLAGGAMADTQYFGPGTRLTVL.

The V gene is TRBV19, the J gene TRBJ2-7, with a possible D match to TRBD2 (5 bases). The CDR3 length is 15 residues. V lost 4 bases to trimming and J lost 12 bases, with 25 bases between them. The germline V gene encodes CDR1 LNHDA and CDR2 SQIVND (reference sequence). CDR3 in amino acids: CASSKYYSREETRYF. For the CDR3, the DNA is TGTGCCAGTAGTAAATATTATTCGAGGGAAGAGACCCGGTACTTC.

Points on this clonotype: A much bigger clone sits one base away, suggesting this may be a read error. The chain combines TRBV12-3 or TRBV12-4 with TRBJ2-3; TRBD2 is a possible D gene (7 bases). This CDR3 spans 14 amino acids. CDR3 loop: CAGSRGGVGDTQYF. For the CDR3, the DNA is TGTGCCGGCAGTCGCGGGGGCGTCGGAGATACGCAGTATTTT.

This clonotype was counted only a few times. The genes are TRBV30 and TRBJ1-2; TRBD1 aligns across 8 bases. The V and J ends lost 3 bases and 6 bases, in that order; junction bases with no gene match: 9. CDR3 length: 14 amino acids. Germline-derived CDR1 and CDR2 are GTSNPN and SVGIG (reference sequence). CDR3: CAWRSGQGRDGYTF. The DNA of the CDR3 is TGTGCCTGGAGGTCAGGACAGGGTCGGGATGGCTACACCTTC.

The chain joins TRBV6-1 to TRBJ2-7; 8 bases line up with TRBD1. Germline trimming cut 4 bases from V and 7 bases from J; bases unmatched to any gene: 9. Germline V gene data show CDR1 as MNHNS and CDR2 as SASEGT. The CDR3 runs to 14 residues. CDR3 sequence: CASSGTGSLNEQYF. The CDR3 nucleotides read TGTGCCAGCAGTGGGACAGGGAGTCTCAATGAGCAGTACTTC.

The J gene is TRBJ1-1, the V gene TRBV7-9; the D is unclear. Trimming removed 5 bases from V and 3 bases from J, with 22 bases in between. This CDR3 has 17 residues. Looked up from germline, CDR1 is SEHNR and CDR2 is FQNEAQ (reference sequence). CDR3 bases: TGTGCCAGCAGCGGGAACTCTGAAACGGCATATGACACTGAAGCTTTCTTT. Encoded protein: CASSGNSETAYDTEAFF. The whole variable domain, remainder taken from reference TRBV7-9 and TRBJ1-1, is DTGVSQNPRHKITKRGQNVTFRCDPISEHNRLYWYRQTLGQGPEFLTYFQNEAQLEKSRLLSDRFSAERPKGSFSTLEIQRTEQGDSAMYLCASSGNSETAYDTEAFFGQGTRLTVV.

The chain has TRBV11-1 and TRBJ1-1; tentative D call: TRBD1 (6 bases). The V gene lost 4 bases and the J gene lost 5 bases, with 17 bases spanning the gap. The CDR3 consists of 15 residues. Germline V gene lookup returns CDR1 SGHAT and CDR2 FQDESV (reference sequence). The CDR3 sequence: CASSSTGRGRTEAFF. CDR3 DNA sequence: TGTGCCAGCAGCTCCACAGGGAGGGGAAGGACTGAAGCTTTCTTT.

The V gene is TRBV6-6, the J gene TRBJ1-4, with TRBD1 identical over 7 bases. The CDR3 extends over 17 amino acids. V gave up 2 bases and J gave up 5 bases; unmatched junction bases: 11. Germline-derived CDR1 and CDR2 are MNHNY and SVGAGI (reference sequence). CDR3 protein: CASSYGPRDRRNEKLFF. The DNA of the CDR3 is TGTGCCAGCAGTTACGGTCCCCGGGACAGAAGAAATGAAAAACTGTTTTTT.

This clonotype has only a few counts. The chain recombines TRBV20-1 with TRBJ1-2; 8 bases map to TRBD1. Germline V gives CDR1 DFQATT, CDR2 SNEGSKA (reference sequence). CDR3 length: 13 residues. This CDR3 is CSAPGQGVTGYTF. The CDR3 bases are TGCAGCGCACCCGGACAGGGCGTTACCGGCTACACCTTC.

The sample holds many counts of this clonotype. CDR3 amino acids: CSARLSGTGNNQPQHF. CDR3 DNA: TGCAGTGCTAGACTATCCGGGACAGGGAACAATCAGCCCCAGCATTTT. The chain is built from TRBV20-1 and TRBJ1-5; 9 bases agree with TRBD1. The V gene's germline CDR1 is DFQATT and CDR2 SNEGSKA (reference sequence). CDR3 size: 16 residues. Trimming removed 2 bases from V and 3 bases from J; junction bases left unmatched: 8.

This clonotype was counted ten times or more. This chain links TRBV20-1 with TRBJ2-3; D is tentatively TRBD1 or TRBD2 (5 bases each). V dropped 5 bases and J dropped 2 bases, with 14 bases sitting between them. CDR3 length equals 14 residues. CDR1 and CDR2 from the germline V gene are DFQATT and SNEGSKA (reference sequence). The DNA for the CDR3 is TGCAGTGCTCCCCCCGGGACGAACACAGATACGCAGTATTTT. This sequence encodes CSAPPGTNTDTQYF.

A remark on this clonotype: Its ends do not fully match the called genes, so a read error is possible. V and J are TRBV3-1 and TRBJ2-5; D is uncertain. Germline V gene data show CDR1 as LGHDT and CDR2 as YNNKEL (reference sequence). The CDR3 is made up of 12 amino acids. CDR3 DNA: TGTGCCGGCAGCCAAGATCGGAAGACCCAGTACTTC. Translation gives CAGSQDRKTQYF.

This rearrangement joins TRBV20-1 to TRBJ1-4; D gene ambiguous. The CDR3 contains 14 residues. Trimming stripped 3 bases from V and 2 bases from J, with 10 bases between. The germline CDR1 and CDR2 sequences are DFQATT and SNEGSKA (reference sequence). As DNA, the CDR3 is TGCAGTGCTAGGTCACCGGCCACTAATGAAAAACTGTTTTTT. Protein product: CSARSPATNEKLFF.

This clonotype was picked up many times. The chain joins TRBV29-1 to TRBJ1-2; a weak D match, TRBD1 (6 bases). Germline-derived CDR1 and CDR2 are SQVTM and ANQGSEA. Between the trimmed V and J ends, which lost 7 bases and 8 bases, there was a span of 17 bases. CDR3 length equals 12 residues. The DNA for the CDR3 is TGCAGCGCCTCTGGAGGGGGGCGCGGCTACACCTTC. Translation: CSASGGGRGYTF.

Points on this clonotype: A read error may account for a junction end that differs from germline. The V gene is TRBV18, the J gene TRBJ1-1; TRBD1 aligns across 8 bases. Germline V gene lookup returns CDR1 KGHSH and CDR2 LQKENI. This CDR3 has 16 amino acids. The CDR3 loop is CASSPGTGPMNTGAFF. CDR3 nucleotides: TGTGCCAGCTCACCCGGGACAGGCCCCATGAACACTGGAGCTTTCTTT.

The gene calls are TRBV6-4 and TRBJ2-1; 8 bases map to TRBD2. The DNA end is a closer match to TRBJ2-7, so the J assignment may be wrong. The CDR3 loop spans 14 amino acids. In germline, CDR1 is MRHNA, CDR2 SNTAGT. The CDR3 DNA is TGTGCCAGCAGTGAAGCGGGAGACTACAATGAGCAGTACTTC. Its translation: CASSEAGDYNEQYF.

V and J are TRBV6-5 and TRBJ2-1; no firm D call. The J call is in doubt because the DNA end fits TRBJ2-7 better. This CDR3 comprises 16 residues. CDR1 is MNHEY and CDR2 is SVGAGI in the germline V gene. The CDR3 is CASSYSKGSSYNEQYF. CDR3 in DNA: TGTGCCAGCAGTTACTCAAAGGGAAGCTCCTACAATGAGCAGTACTTC.

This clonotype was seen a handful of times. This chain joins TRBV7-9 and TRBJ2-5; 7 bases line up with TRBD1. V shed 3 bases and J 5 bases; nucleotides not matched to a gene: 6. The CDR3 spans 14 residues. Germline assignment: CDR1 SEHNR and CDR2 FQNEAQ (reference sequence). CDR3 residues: CASSLPGGSETQYF. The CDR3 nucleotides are TGTGCCAGCAGCTTGCCAGGGGGAAGCGAGACCCAGTACTTC.